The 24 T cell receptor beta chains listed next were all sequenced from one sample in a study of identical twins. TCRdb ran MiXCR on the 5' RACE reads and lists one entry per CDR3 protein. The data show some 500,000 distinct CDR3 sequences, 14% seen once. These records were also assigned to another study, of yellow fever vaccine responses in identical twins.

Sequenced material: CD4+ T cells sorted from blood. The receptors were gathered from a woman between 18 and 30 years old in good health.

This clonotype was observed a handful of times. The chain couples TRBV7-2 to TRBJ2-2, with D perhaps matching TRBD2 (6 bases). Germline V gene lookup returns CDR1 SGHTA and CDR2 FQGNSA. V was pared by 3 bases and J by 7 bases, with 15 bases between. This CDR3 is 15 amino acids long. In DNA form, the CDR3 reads TGTGCCAGCAGCTTCCGACGGGGGAAGATCGGGGAGCTGTTTTTT. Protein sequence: CASSFRRGKIGELFF.

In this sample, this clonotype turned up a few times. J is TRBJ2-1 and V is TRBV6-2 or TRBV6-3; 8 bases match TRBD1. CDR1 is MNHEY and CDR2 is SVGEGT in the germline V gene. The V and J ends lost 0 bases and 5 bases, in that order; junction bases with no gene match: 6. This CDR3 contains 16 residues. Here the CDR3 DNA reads TGTGCCAGCAGTTACTCAGACAGGGGACAAAACAATGAGCAGTTCTTC. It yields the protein CASSYSDRGQNNEQFF.

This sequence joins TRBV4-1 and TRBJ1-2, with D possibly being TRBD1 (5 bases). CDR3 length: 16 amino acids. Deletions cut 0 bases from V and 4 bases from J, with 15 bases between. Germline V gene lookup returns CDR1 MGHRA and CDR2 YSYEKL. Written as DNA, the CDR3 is TGCGCCAGCAGCCAAGAATTAGCCGACAGCAGCTATGGCTACACCTTC. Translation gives CASSQELADSSYGYTF.

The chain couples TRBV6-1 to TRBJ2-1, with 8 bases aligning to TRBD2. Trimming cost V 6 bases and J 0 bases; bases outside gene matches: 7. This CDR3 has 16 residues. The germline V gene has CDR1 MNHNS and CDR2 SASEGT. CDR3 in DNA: TGTGCCAGCAGATTCGAAAGCGGGGGCTCCTACAATGAGCAGTTCTTC. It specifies CASRFESGGSYNEQFF.

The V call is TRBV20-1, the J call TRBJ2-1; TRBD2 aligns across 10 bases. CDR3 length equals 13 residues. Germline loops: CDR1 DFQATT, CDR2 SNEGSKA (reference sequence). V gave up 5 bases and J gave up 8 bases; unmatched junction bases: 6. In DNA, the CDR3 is TGCAGTGCTCCAAGCGGGGGGGCGTATGAGCAGTTCTTC. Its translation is CSAPSGGAYEQFF.

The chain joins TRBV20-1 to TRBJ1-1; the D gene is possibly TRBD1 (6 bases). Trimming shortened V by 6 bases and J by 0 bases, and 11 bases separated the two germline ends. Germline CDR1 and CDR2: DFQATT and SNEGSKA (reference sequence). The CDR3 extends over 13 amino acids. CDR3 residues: CSATGTVNTEAFF. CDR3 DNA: TGCAGTGCCACAGGGACGGTGAACACTGAAGCTTTCTTT.

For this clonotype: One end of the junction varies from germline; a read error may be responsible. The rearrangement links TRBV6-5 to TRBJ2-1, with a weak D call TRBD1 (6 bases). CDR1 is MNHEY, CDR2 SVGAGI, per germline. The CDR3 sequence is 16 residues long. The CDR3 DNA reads TGTGCCAGCAGTTACTCTGACAGGTGGTCGTACATTGAGCAGTTCTTC. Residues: CASSYSDRWSYIEQFF.

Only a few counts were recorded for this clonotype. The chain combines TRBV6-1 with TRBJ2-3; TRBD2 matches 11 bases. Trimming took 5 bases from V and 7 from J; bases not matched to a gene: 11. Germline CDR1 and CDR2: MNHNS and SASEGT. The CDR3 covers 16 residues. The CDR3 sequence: CASSPSASGGRNTQYF. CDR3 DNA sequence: TGTGCCAGCAGTCCCTCTGCTAGCGGGGGGCGAAATACGCAGTATTTT.

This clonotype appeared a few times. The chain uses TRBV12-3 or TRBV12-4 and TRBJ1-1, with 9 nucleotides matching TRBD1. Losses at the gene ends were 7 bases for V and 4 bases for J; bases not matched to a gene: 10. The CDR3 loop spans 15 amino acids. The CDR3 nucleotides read TGTGCCAGCAATACCGGGACAGGGCTGGGCACTGAAGCTTTCTTT. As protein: CASNTGTGLGTEAFF.

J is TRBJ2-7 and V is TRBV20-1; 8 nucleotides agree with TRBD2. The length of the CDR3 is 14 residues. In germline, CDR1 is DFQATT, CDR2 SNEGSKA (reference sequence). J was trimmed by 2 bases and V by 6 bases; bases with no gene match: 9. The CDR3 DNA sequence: TGCAGTGCCCCAGAAAGCGGGGGAGCCTACGAGCAGTACTTC. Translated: CSAPESGGAYEQYF.

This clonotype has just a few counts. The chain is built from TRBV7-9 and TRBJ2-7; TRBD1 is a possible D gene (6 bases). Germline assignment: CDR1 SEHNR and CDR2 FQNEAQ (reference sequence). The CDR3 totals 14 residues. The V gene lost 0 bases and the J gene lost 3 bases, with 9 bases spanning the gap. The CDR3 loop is CASSLAPRGYEQYF. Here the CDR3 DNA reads TGTGCCAGCAGCTTAGCGCCCAGGGGCTACGAGCAGTACTTC.

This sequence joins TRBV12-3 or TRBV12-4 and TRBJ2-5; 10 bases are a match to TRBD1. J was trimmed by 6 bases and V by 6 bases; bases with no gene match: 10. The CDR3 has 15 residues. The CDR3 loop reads CASSATKGQGQTQYF. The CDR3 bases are TGTGCCAGCAGCGCCACAAAGGGACAGGGGCAGACCCAGTACTTC.

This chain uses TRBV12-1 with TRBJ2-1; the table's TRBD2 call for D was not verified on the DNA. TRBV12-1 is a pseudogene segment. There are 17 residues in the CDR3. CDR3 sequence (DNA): TGTGCCAGCAGCCTCCCTCCTAGCGGGGAGGCCCACAATGAGCAGTTCTTC. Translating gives CASSLPPSGEAHNEQFF.

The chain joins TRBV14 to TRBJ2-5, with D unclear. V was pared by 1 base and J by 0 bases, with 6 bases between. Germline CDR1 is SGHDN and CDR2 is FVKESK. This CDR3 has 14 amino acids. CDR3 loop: CASSQGRYQETQYF. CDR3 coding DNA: TGTGCCAGCAGCCAAGGACGGTACCAAGAGACCCAGTACTTC.

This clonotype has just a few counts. The CDR3 DNA reads as TGCAGTGCCATCGGACAGAGCTCCTACGAGCAGTACTTC. It encodes CSAIGQSSYEQYF. The rearrangement joins TRBV20-1 to TRBJ2-7, with D possibly matching TRBD1 (6 bases). The CDR3 runs 13 residues. The V gene lost 6 bases and the J gene lost 0 bases, with 12 bases spanning the gap. CDR1 is DFQATT, CDR2 SNEGSKA, per germline (reference sequence).

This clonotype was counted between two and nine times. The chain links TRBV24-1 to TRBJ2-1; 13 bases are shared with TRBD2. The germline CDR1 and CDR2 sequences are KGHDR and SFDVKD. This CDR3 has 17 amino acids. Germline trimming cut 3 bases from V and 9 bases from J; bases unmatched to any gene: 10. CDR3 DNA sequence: TGTGCCACCAGTGATCGACCACTAGCGGGGGGGCAATTTGAGCAGTTCTTC. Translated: CATSDRPLAGGQFEQFF.

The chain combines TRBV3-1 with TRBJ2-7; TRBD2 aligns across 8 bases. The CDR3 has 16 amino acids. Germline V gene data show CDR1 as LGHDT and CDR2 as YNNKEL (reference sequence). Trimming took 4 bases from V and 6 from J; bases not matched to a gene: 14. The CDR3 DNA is TGTGCCAGCAGCCTCCAACGCGGGGGGTTTCCGGGCGAGCAGTACTTC. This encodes CASSLQRGGFPGEQYF.

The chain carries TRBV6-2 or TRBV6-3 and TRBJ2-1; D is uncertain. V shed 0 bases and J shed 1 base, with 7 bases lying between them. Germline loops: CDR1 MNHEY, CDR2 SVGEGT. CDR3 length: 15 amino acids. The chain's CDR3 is CASSYSPLSYNEQFF. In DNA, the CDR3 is TGTGCCAGCAGTTACTCTCCCTTGTCCTACAATGAGCAGTTCTTC.

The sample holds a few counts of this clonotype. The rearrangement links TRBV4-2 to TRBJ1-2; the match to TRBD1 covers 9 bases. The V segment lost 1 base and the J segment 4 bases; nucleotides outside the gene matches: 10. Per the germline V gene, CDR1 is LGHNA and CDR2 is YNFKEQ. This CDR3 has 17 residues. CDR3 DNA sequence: TGTGCCAGCAGCCAAGCGGGATCCGGGACAGGGATCTATGGCTACACCTTC. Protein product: CASSQAGSGTGIYGYTF.

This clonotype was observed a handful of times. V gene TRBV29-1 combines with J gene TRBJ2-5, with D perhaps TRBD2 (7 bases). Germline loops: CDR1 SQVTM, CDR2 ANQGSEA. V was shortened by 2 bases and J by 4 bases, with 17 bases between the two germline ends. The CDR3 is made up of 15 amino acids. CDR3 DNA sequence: TGCAGCGTTGAATTTTGGGGGGGGCGGGGAGAGACCCAGTACTTC. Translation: CSVEFWGGRGETQYF.

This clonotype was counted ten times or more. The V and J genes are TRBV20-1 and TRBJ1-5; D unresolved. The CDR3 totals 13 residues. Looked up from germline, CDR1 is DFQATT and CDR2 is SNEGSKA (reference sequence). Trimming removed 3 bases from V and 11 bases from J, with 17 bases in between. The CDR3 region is CSASPHVDGSQHF. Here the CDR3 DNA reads TGCAGTGCTAGCCCCCACGTCGACGGGTCCCAGCATTTT.

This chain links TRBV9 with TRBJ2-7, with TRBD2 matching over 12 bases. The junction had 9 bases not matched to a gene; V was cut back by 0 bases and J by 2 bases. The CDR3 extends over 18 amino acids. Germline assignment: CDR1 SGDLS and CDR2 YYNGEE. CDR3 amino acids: CASSVGTSGTYLTYEQYF. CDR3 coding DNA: TGTGCCAGCAGCGTAGGGACTAGCGGGACCTACTTAACCTACGAGCAGTACTTC.

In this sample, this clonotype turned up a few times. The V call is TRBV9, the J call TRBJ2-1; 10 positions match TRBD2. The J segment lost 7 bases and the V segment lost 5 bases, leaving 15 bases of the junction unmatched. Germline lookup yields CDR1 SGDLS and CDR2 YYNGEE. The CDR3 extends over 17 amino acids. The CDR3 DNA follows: TGTGCCAGCAGTCCTCGGTCAGCGGGGGGGATGGGTAATGAGCAGTTCTTC. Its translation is CASSPRSAGGMGNEQFF.

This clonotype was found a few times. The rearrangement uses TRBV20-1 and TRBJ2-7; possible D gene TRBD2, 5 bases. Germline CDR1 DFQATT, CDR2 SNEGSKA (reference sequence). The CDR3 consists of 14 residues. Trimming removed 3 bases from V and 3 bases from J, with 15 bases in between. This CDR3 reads CSASAGVIFYEQYF. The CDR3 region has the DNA TGCAGTGCTAGTGCCGGGGTAATTTTCTACGAGCAGTACTTC.